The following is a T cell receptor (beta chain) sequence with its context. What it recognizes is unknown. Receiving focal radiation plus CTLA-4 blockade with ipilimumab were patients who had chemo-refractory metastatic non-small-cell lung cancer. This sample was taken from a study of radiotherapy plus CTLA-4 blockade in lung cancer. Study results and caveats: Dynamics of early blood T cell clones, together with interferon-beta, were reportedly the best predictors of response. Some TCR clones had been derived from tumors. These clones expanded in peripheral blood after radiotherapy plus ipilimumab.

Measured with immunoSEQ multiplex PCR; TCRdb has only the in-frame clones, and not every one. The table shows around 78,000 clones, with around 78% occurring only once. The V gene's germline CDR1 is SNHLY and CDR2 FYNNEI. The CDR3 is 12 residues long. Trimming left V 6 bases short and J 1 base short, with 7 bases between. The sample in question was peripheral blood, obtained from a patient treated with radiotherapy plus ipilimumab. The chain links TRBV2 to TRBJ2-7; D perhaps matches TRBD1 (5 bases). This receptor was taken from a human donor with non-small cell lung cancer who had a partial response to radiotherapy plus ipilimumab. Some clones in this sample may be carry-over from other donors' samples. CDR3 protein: CASSRASYEQYF. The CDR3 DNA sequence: TGTGCCAGCAGCAGGGCGTCCTACGAGCAGTACTTC.